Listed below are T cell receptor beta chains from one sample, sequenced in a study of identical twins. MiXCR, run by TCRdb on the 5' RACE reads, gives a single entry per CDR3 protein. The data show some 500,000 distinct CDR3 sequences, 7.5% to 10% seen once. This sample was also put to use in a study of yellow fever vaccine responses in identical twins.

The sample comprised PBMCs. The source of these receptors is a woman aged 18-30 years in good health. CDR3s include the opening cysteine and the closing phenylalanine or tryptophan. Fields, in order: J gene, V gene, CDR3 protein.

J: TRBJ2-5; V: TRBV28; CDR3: CASSLPRGIETQYF
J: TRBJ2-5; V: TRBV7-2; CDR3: CASSLERGPETQYF
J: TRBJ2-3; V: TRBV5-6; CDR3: CASSFDRYTDTQYF
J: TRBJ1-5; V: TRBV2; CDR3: CASSGGGQPQHF
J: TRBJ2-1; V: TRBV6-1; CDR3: CASTHRRKGGLSYNEQFF
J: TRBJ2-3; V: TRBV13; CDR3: CASSLRRGGEFTDTQYF
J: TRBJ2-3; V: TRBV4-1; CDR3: CASSQEVRAGLTDTQYF
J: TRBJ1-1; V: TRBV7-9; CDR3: CASSSRSGGDTEAFF
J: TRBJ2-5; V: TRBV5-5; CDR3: CASSSPPGRQETQYF
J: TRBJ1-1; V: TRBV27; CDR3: CASSIQRAGAEAFF
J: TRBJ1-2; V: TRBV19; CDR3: CASSMASDNYGYTF
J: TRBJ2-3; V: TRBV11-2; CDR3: CASSLDLGLGGTDTQYF
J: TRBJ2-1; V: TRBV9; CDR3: CASSVGIVLGSYNEQFF
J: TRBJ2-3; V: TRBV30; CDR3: CAWSVGSSGRRGTDTQYF
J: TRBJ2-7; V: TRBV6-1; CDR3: CASILGQGGAYEQYF
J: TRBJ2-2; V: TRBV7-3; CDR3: CASSERGSRLNTGELFF
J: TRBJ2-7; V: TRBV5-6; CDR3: CASSGARAYEQYF
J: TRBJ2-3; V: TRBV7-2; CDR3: CASSSQIRGSADTQYF
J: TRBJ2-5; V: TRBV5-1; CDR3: CASSLGLNIETQYF
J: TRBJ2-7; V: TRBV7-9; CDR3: CASSLDAGTGYEQYF
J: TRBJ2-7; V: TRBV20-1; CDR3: CSARELASGGSYEQYF
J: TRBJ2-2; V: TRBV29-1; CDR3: CSVVDLAENTGELFF
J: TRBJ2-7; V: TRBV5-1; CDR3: CASSPGHSGGYSDEQYF
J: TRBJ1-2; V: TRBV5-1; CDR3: CASSLEGTGSYGYTF
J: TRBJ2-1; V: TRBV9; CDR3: CASSVEGSGGYNEQFF
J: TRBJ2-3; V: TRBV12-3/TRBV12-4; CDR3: CASRLQGTSRGTDTQYF
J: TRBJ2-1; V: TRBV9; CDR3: CASSLTSGGGAYNEQFF
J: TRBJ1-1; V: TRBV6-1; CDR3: CASNTKDGAVNAFF
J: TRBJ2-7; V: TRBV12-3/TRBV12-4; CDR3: CASSFSSGASYEQYF
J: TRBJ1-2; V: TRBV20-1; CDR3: CSASVGHNGKYGYTF
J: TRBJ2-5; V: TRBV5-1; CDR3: CASSLDRGGRETQYF
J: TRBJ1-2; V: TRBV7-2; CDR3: CASSKREDGNYGYTF
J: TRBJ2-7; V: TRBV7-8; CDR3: CASSPAGVSPYEQYF
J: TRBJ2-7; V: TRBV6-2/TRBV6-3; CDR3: CASSYLPAGQAYEQYF
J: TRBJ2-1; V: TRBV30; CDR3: CAWSVAGLAAYNEQFF
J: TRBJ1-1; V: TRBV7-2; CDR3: CASSSGTVNTEAFF
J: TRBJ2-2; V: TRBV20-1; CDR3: CSAGRVAPTGELFF
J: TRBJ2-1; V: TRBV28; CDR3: CASRFSGGAYEQFF
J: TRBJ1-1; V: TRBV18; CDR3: CASSPYLGEAFF
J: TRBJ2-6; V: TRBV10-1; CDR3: CASSENRVGANVLTF
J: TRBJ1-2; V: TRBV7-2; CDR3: CASSLAQGALGYTF
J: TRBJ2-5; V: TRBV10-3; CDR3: CASRPGVETQYF
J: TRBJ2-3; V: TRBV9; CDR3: CASSVGFTDTQYF
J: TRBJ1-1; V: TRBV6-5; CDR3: CASSFLGHNTEAFF
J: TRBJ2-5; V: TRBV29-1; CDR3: CSVDMVVGRATQYF
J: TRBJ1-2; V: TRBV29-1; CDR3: CSVAGQETYGYTF
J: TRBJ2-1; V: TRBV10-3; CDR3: CAISGASGSNNEQFF